This paragraph covers one TCR beta chain sequence. Use of 60 Vbeta and 13 Jbeta primers characterized the PCR. This table comes from immunoSEQ multiplex PCR, and its TCRdb copy is limited to in-frame clones, with some not included. The table lists around 150,000 clones, about 80% of them singletons, with less than 1.5% in the top ten. This CDR3 has 14 amino acids. In germline, CDR1 is LNHNV, CDR2 YYDKDF (reference sequence). With 1 base removed from V and 6 bases from J, the gap between germline ends came to 11 bases. This sample was taken from a study of cytomegalovirus exposure and HLA in healthy donors.

The clonotype originates from a man younger than 45 in good health and CMV-seropositive. Material for sequencing was PBMCs. This chain connects TRBV15 to TRBJ2-3, with D possibly being TRBD2 (6 bases). CDR3 bases: TGTGCCACCAGCAGAGCCGGGAGAGGCGATACGCAGTATTTT. This translates into CATSRAGRGDTQYF.